This passage covers 19 T cell receptor beta chains from one sample sequenced in a study of T cells after yellow fever vaccination. TCRdb used MiXCR to reprocess the 5' RACE reads, holding one entry per CDR3 protein. The sample consists of tens of thousands of distinct CDR3 sequences, almost 8% of them appearing once. This material consisted of CD8+ T cells sorted from PBMCs, taken on the day of the yellow fever booster vaccination. The source is a man under 40 who received the YFV17D yellow fever vaccine.

The V gene is TRBV4-3, the J gene TRBJ2-7, with 8 nucleotides matching TRBD1. V shed 4 bases and J 2 bases; nucleotides not matched to a gene: 7. The CDR3 has 15 amino acids. CDR1 is LGHNA, CDR2 YSLEER, per germline. The CDR3 DNA follows: TGCGCCAGCAGCCCAGGACAGGGCTCGACCTACGAGCAGTACTTC. This sequence encodes CASSPGQGSTYEQYF.

The genes are TRBV4-3 and TRBJ1-1; D is uncertain. V dropped 0 bases and J dropped 1 base, with 9 bases sitting between them. Germline-derived CDR1 and CDR2 are LGHNA and YSLEER. The CDR3 spans 15 residues. The CDR3 nucleotides are TGCGCCAGCAGCCAAGATGTATTTGGGAACACTGAAGCTTTCTTT. Amino acid sequence: CASSQDVFGNTEAFF.

This chain connects TRBV28 to TRBJ2-7, with 9 bases aligning to TRBD1. Germline lookup yields CDR1 MDHEN and CDR2 SYDVKM. The trim removed 6 bases at V and 4 bases at J, leaving 7 bases unmatched. This CDR3 is built from 14 residues. As DNA, the CDR3 is TGTGCCAGCAGCCCCTGGACAGGGGTTTACGAGCAGTACTTC. Residues: CASSPWTGVYEQYF. Based on the CDR3 plus reference TRBV28 and TRBJ2-7, the full variable domain is DVKVTQSSRYLVKRTGEKVFLECVQDMDHENMFWYRQDPGLGLRLIYFSYDVKMKEKGDIPEGYSVSREKKERFSLILESASTNQTSMYLCASSPWTGVYEQYFGPGTRLTVT.

V gene TRBV5-4 combines with J gene TRBJ2-7, with D possibly matching TRBD1 (7 bases). This CDR3 spans 15 amino acids. V dropped 4 bases and J dropped 5 bases, with 19 bases sitting between them. Germline V gene data show CDR1 as SGHNT and CDR2 as YYREEE (reference sequence). In DNA form, the CDR3 reads TGTGCCAGCAGCGCGCGCGGAGGGGGCCGAAACGAGCAGTACTTC. Amino acid sequence: CASSARGGGRNEQYF.

This clonotype has more than one count but fewer than ten. The genes are TRBV4-3 and TRBJ2-2; 8 bases match TRBD2. There are 17 residues in the CDR3. Trimming removed 5 bases from V and 4 bases from J; junction bases left unmatched: 12. Germline V gene lookup returns CDR1 LGHNA and CDR2 YSLEER. CDR3 in DNA: TGCGCCAGCAGCGTGACTAGCGTCCCTACAATCACCGGGGAGCTGTTTTTT. As protein: CASSVTSVPTITGELFF.

The chain has TRBV3-1 and TRBJ2-1, with a weak D call TRBD2 (6 bases). The V and J ends lost 4 bases and 2 bases respectively, with 15 bases between them. The CDR3 loop spans 16 amino acids. Germline assignment: CDR1 LGHDT and CDR2 YNNKEL (reference sequence). The CDR3 region has the DNA TGTGCCAGCAGCCCCGTAGCGGACCATGCCTACAATGAGCAGTTCTTC. This translates into CASSPVADHAYNEQFF.

The V and J genes are TRBV5-1 and TRBJ2-1, with 9 bases aligning to TRBD1. After removal of 6 bases from V and 8 bases from J, the junction contained 12 bases not matched to a gene. Germline CDR1 and CDR2: SGHRS and YFSETQ. The CDR3 totals 15 residues. The CDR3, as DNA: TGCGCCAGCAATGACAGGGGGGCCTCAGGGGATGAGCAGTTCTTC. Translation gives CASNDRGASGDEQFF.

In its sample, this clonotype was seen many times. This chain connects TRBV21-1 to TRBJ2-2; TRBD1 is taken as the D call from the table, unchecked against the DNA. TRBV21-1 is described as a pseudogene. CDR3 length equals 17 residues. CDR3 loop: CASTGFRTGSLTGELFF. DNA for the CDR3: TGTGCCAGCACCGGTTTCCGGACGGGATCTCTCACCGGGGAGCTGTTTTTT.

This clonotype was counted only a few times. The chain is built from TRBV19 and TRBJ2-1; D is perhaps TRBD2 (5 bases). The length of the CDR3 is 13 residues. In germline, CDR1 is LNHDA, CDR2 SQIVND (reference sequence). The ends were cut back, 4 bases at V and 9 bases at J, with 13 bases in the middle. CDR3 in amino acids: CASSTTGGTEQFF. CDR3 coding DNA: TGTGCCAGTAGTACGACTGGAGGCACTGAGCAGTTCTTC.

The V gene is TRBV5-1, the J gene TRBJ2-1, with D maybe TRBD2 (6 bases). Germline loops: CDR1 SGHRS, CDR2 YFSETQ. The CDR3 consists of 15 residues. Trimming cost V 1 base and J 2 bases, with 10 bases left between them. The CDR3 coding sequence is TGCGCCAGCAGCTTGACCGGGAGTGCCTACAATGAGCAGTTCTTC. The encoded protein is CASSLTGSAYNEQFF.

The chain couples TRBV20-1 to TRBJ2-7; D is unclear. Trimming removed 1 base at V and 2 bases at J, with 6 bases between. CDR1 and CDR2 from the germline V gene are DFQATT and SNEGSKA (reference sequence). There are 12 residues in the CDR3. The chain's CDR3 is CSARAATYEQYF. The DNA for the CDR3 is TGCAGTGCTAGAGCGGCCACCTACGAGCAGTACTTC.

This clonotype has a handful of counts. The rearrangement uses TRBV4-3 and TRBJ2-7; 7 nucleotides agree with TRBD1. Germline trimming cut 4 bases from V and 3 bases from J; bases unmatched to any gene: 6. There are 14 residues in the CDR3. Per the germline V gene, CDR1 is LGHNA and CDR2 is YSLEER. The CDR3 DNA sequence: TGCGCCAGCAGCCCAAGTAGGGGGCTCTACGAGCAGTACTTC. Its protein is CASSPSRGLYEQYF.

This clonotype was seen a few times. The chain carries TRBV20-1 and TRBJ2-1, with 10 bases matching TRBD2. V trimming: 5 bases; J trimming: 1 base; junction bases outside the gene matches: 5. CDR3 length: 15 amino acids. Germline V gives CDR1 DFQATT, CDR2 SNEGSKA (reference sequence). CDR3 nucleotide sequence: TGCAGTGCTGGACTAGCGGAGCTTTCCTACAATGAGCAGTTCTTC. Its protein product is CSAGLAELSYNEQFF.

This clonotype showed up just a few times. The chain has TRBV5-4 and TRBJ2-7; TRBD2 matches at 7 bases. This CDR3 region has 17 residues. Losses at the gene ends were 5 bases for V and 0 bases for J; bases not matched to a gene: 14. The V gene's germline CDR1 is SGHNT and CDR2 YYREEE (reference sequence). CDR3 loop: CASRAGGSGTFSYEQYF. In DNA form, the CDR3 reads TGTGCCAGCAGAGCTGGAGGCAGCGGGACTTTCTCCTACGAGCAGTACTTC.

The table lists this clonotype with many counts. The CDR3 loop is CSATSLLAGVNEQFF. The CDR3 DNA reads as TGCAGTGCGACTTCTCTTCTAGCGGGAGTAAATGAGCAGTTCTTC. The J gene is TRBJ2-1, the V gene TRBV20-1, with 10 bases that match TRBD2. In germline, CDR1 is DFQATT, CDR2 SNEGSKA (reference sequence). The J segment lost 7 bases and the V segment lost 6 bases, leaving 12 bases of the junction unmatched. CDR3 length: 15 residues.

This clonotype came up a few times. The rearrangement joins TRBV15 to TRBJ2-2; D unresolved. This CDR3 has 13 residues. Germline CDR1 is LNHNV and CDR2 is YYDKDF (reference sequence). Trimming removed 4 bases at V and 3 bases at J, with 6 bases between. CDR3 coding DNA: TGTGCCACCAGCACCGGGTACACCGGGGAGCTGTTTTTT. This sequence encodes CATSTGYTGELFF.

The chain uses TRBV29-1 and TRBJ2-2, with D unclear. The CDR3 extends over 11 amino acids. V was trimmed by 1 base and J by 4 bases, leaving 1 base between them. Germline CDR1 reads SQVTM; CDR2 reads ANQGSEA. This CDR3 is CSVEVTGELFF. CDR3 nucleotides: TGCAGCGTTGAAGTCACCGGGGAGCTGTTTTTT.

This clonotype was observed a handful of times. The CDR3 region has the DNA TGCGCCAGCAGCCTTCTTGTGGGGGGAGGGCCAACAGATACGCAGTATTTT. It specifies CASSLLVGGGPTDTQYF. V and J are TRBV5-1 and TRBJ2-3; 7 bases are shared with TRBD2. Per germline, CDR1 SGHRS and CDR2 YFSETQ. The CDR3 totals 17 residues. With V trimmed by 4 bases and J by 3 bases, 14 bases remained unmatched.

This chain joins TRBV7-8 and TRBJ2-1; TRBD1 matches at 9 bases. Germline V CDR1 and CDR2: SGHVS, FQNEAQ. The CDR3 loop spans 15 amino acids. With V trimmed by 5 bases and J by 2 bases, 4 bases remained unmatched. CDR3 residues: CASSKTGGTYNEQFF. In nucleotides, the CDR3 is TGTGCCAGCAGCAAGACAGGGGGAACCTACAATGAGCAGTTCTTC.